The 25 T cell receptor beta chains below come from one sample, sequenced in a study of shared clonotypes between healthy human individuals. Repertoires were generated with immunoSEQ multiplex PCR, while TCRdb's copy carries only in-frame clones and drops some. In the table there are some 2 million clones, 85% to 95% of which are singletons. Sequencing input: naive CD4+ T cells sorted from blood. Indicated subset: CD45RA+ positively selected. These receptors came from a man aged 18 to 30 in good health.

V is TRBV5-1 and J is TRBJ1-3, with 8 nucleotides matching TRBD1. With V trimmed by 2 bases and J by 2 bases, 3 bases remained unmatched. This CDR3 is 15 amino acids long. CDR1 SGHRS and CDR2 YFSETQ come from the germline V gene. The CDR3 loop is CASSLQGDTGNTIYF. In DNA form, the CDR3 reads TGCGCCAGCAGCTTACAGGGGGATACTGGAAACACCATATATTTT.

With respect to this clone: Distinct nucleotide sequences in the sample also encode this CDR3. V gene TRBV27 combines with J gene TRBJ1-1; D not resolved. V was trimmed by 5 bases and J by 0 bases, leaving 7 bases between them. Looked up from germline, CDR1 is MNHEY and CDR2 is SMNVEV (reference sequence). The CDR3 is 13 residues long. The DNA for the CDR3 is TGTGCCAGCAGTCTCTCGGTGAACACTGAAGCTTTCTTT. It encodes CASSLSVNTEAFF.

This clone came up once. Just one base apart from a much larger clone, this may be a read error. The V call is TRBV29-1, the J call TRBJ1-2; 8 bases fit TRBD1. The CDR3 is 10 amino acids. From germline, CDR1 is SQVTM and CDR2 ANQGSEA. V shed 6 bases, J shed 9 bases, and the junction held 3 bases outside the gene matches. CDR3 sequence (DNA): TGCAGCGTGGACAGGGACAGCTACACCTTC. Protein: CSVDRDSYTF. The full variable domain, rest sourced from reference TRBV29-1 and TRBJ1-2, is SAVISQKPSRDICQRGTSLTIQCQVDSQVTMMFWYRQQPGQSLTLIATANQGSEATYESGFVIDKFPISRPNLTFSTLTVSNMSPEDSSIYLCSVDRDSYTFGSGTRLTVV.

CDR3 protein: CASSLGYTDTQYF. The CDR3 bases are TGTGCCAGCAGTTTAGGCTACACAGATACGCAGTATTTT. The chain has TRBV27 and TRBJ2-3; D is unresolved. V was pared by 2 bases and J by 2 bases, with 5 bases between. CDR3 length: 13 residues. Germline V gene sequence: CDR1 MNHEY, CDR2 SMNVEV (reference sequence).

V gene TRBV9 combines with J gene TRBJ1-1; no clear D. Between the trimmed V and J ends, which lost 0 bases and 0 bases, there was a span of 9 bases. The CDR3 length is 15 residues. Germline CDR1 is SGDLS and CDR2 is YYNGEE. The CDR3 region is CASSVGATLNTEAFF. As DNA, the CDR3 is TGTGCCAGCAGCGTAGGGGCCACATTGAACACTGAAGCTTTCTTT.

The chain is built from TRBV11-3 and TRBJ1-1; D is uncertain. Looked up from germline, CDR1 is SGHNT and CDR2 is YENEEA. With 5 bases removed from V and 2 bases from J, the gap between germline ends came to 6 bases. CDR3 length: 12 residues. The CDR3 spells CASSQSNTEAFF. CDR3 sequence (DNA): TGTGCCAGCAGCCAATCTAACACTGAAGCTTTCTTT.

The rearrangement uses TRBV19 and TRBJ1-2; TRBD1 is a possible D gene (5 bases). From germline, CDR1 is LNHDA and CDR2 SQIVND (reference sequence). V was clipped by 0 bases and J by 6 bases, with 8 bases between them. There are 13 residues in the CDR3. The CDR3 sequence: CASSIEWGNGYTF. CDR3 bases: TGTGCCAGTAGTATAGAGTGGGGGAATGGCTACACCTTC.

V usage is TRBV11-3 and J usage is TRBJ2-1, with D unclear. V gave up 5 bases and J gave up 5 bases, with 13 bases separating them. This CDR3 has 14 amino acids. Per the germline V gene, CDR1 is SGHNT and CDR2 is YENEEA. CDR3 nucleotide sequence: TGTGCCAGCAGCCCCCTCAGGAGCCACAATGAGCAGTTCTTC. Amino acids: CASSPLRSHNEQFF.

The V and J genes are TRBV9 and TRBJ2-3, with 8 bases that match TRBD2. V was pared by 4 bases and J by 2 bases, with 12 bases of the junction left unmatched. The CDR3 covers 17 residues. Germline CDR1 and CDR2: SGDLS and YYNGEE. CDR3 nucleotide sequence: TGTGCCAGCAGCCCCAGGGGCCCAGCGGGGGACACAGATACGCAGTATTTT. The encoded protein is CASSPRGPAGDTDTQYF.

The chain is built from TRBV29-1 and TRBJ1-5, with D possibly TRBD1 on 5 matching bases. Germline loops: CDR1 SQVTM, CDR2 ANQGSEA. This CDR3 has 15 amino acids. The V end lost 2 bases, the J end lost 9 bases, and 20 bases lay between the germline ends. The CDR3 DNA reads TGCAGCGTTGAACCCACGGGGAGGGGTCCAAGGCCCCAGCATTTT. Translated: CSVEPTGRGPRPQHF.

As for this clone: This CDR3 is also generated by other DNA sequences in the sample. The gene calls are TRBV6-6 and TRBJ2-7; no clear D. The V gene's germline CDR1 is MNHNY and CDR2 SVGAGI (reference sequence). The CDR3 spans 14 residues. V lost 0 bases and J 2 bases, leaving 8 bases between the germline ends. DNA of the CDR3: TGTGCCAGCAGTTACTCGGATGGGCCCTACGAGCAGTACTTC. Its protein product is CASSYSDGPYEQYF.

The rearrangement uses TRBV7-9 and TRBJ2-6; D unclear. Between the trimmed V and J ends, which lost 0 bases and 0 bases, there was a span of 12 bases. Per the germline V gene, CDR1 is SEHNR and CDR2 is FQNEAQ (reference sequence). The CDR3 contains 18 residues. The CDR3, as DNA: TGTGCCAGCAGCTTAGCGAAGCCTTTCTACTCTGGGGCCAACGTCCTGACTTTC. This encodes CASSLAKPFYSGANVLTF.

This clone was observed a single time. The chain has TRBV5-3 and TRBJ2-7; 8 nucleotides align to TRBD1. TRBV5-3 is marked as an open reading frame, function uncertain. Trimming took 8 bases from V and 3 from J; bases not matched to a gene: 13. The CDR3 consists of 15 residues. The CDR3 sequence is CASSPETGANYEQYF. The CDR3 nucleotides are TGTGCCAGCAGCCCTGAGACAGGGGCGAACTACGAGCAGTACTTC.

This clone was seen only a few times. The V and J genes are TRBV9 and TRBJ1-1; a weak D match, TRBD1 (5 bases). The CDR3 is 14 amino acids. Trimming stripped 3 bases from V and 1 base from J, with 10 bases between. Per the germline V gene, CDR1 is SGDLS and CDR2 is YYNGEE. CDR3 sequence: CASSAQVWNTEAFF. The DNA of the CDR3 is TGTGCCAGCAGCGCACAGGTGTGGAACACTGAAGCTTTCTTT.

This clone was seen repeatedly, ten times or more. At the DNA level, this CDR3 is encoded by other sequences in the same sample as well. The V call is TRBV30, the J call TRBJ1-2; 10 bases align to TRBD1. CDR1 is GTSNPN, CDR2 SVGIG, per germline (reference sequence). The CDR3 totals 13 residues. Trimming removed 0 bases from V and 7 bases from J; junction bases left unmatched: 2. CDR3 bases: TGTGCCTGGAGTGTAGGGGACAGGGGTGGCTACACCTTC. Its translation is CAWSVGDRGGYTF. The whole variable domain, filled in from reference TRBV30 and TRBJ1-2, reads SQTIHQWPATLVQPVGSPLSLECTVEGTSNPNLYWYRQAAGRGLQLLFYSVGIGQISSEVPQNLSASRPQDRQFILSSKKLLLSDSGFYLCAWSVGDRGGYTFGSGTRLTVV.

V and J are TRBV7-2 and TRBJ2-1; D uncertain. The CDR3 spans 13 residues. The germline gives CDR1 SGHTA, CDR2 FQGNSA. Trimming removed 5 bases from V and 8 bases from J, with 13 bases in between. This chain's CDR3 is CASSPGRLDEQFF. CDR3 in DNA: TGTGCCAGCAGCCCTGGCCGCTTGGATGAGCAGTTCTTC.

This chain joins TRBV19 and TRBJ2-7; no definite D call. The germline V and J ends were trimmed by 9 bases and 1 base, with 10 bases remaining between them. Germline V CDR1 and CDR2: LNHDA, SQIVND (reference sequence). The CDR3 loop spans 12 amino acids. DNA for the CDR3: TGTGCCAGCTCGGACGGATCCTACGAGCAGTACTTC. This codes for CASSDGSYEQYF.

As for this clone: In the same sample, other DNA sequences code for this CDR3. This chain joins TRBV18 and TRBJ1-5; D is uncertain. CDR3 size: 14 residues. Trimming pared 0 bases from V and 4 bases from J, leaving 7 bases between. The germline V gene encodes CDR1 KGHSH and CDR2 LQKENI. CDR3: CASSPPGRNQPQHF. The DNA of the CDR3 is TGTGCCAGCTCACCACCTGGGCGGAATCAGCCCCAGCATTTT.

V and J are TRBV9 and TRBJ1-1; 7 bases match TRBD1. J lost 4 bases, V lost 0 bases, and 9 bases had no gene match. The germline gives CDR1 SGDLS, CDR2 YYNGEE. This CDR3 spans 16 amino acids. The CDR3 reads CASSVAESRGFTEAFF. Here the CDR3 DNA reads TGTGCCAGCAGCGTAGCGGAAAGCAGGGGGTTCACTGAAGCTTTCTTT. The full variable domain, rest sourced from reference TRBV9 and TRBJ1-1, is DSGVTQTPKHLITATGQRVTLRCSPRSGDLSVYWYQQSLDQGLQFLIQYYNGEERAKGNILERFSAQQFPDLHSELNLSSLELGDSALYFCASSVAESRGFTEAFFGQGTRLTVV.

Notes on this clone: The same CDR3 arises from other DNA sequences in this sample as well. J is TRBJ2-6 and V is TRBV5-1; perhaps D is TRBD1 or TRBD2 (5 bases each). Germline V lookup: CDR1 SGHRS, CDR2 YFSETQ. CDR3 length: 15 residues. V lost 1 base to trimming and J lost 4 bases, with 9 bases between them. CDR3 sequence reads: CASSLTGAGANVLTF. The CDR3 DNA reads as TGCGCCAGCAGCTTGACCGGGGCCGGGGCCAACGTCCTGACTTTC.

This clone was seen just once. The rearrangement joins TRBV7-2 to TRBJ1-5, with a weak D call TRBD1 (5 bases). Germline CDR1 is SGHTA and CDR2 is FQGNSA. The CDR3 runs to 17 residues. The V end lost 2 bases, the J end lost 0 bases, and 14 bases lay between the germline ends. CDR3 DNA: TGTGCCAGCAGCTTAAGGGCGGGGCAATATAGCAATCAGCCCCAGCATTTT. This sequence encodes CASSLRAGQYSNQPQHF. Full variable domain (remainder filled in from reference TRBV7-2 and TRBJ1-5): GAGVSQSPSNKVTEKGKDVELRCDPISGHTALYWYRQSLGQGLEFLIYFQGNSAPDKSGLPSDRFSAERTGGSVSTLTIQRTQQEDSAVYLCASSLRAGQYSNQPQHFGDGTRLSIL.

The chain couples TRBV2 to TRBJ2-2; 10 bases agree with TRBD2. Germline V gives CDR1 SNHLY, CDR2 FYNNEI. With V trimmed by 2 bases and J by 3 bases, 6 bases remained unmatched. The CDR3 spans 17 residues. The CDR3, as DNA: TGTGCCAGCAGTGAAACGGTAGCGGGGGGTTACACCGGGGAGCTGTTTTTT. This encodes CASSETVAGGYTGELFF.

V is TRBV6-5 and J is TRBJ2-7, with TRBD1 matching 7 bases. Germline assignment: CDR1 MNHEY and CDR2 SVGAGI. The CDR3 totals 14 residues. Trimming at V came to 4 bases and at J to 0 bases, leaving 3 bases not matched to a gene. CDR3 nucleotides: TGTGCCAGCAGTTTACAGGGGACCTCCTACGAGCAGTACTTC. Its translation is CASSLQGTSYEQYF.

The V and J genes are TRBV5-1 and TRBJ2-6; maybe TRBD1 (7 bases). There are 19 residues in the CDR3. Germline CDR1 reads SGHRS; CDR2 reads YFSETQ. Between the trimmed V and J ends, which lost 0 bases and 2 bases, there was a span of 18 bases. The CDR3 DNA follows: TGCGCCAGCAGCTTGGATTCACGACAGGGAGGCCCTGGGGCCAACGTCCTGACTTTC. Encoded protein: CASSLDSRQGGPGANVLTF.

J is TRBJ1-5 and V is TRBV6-1; maybe TRBD1 (5 bases). Trimming took 6 bases from V and 9 from J, leaving 12 bases between them. Germline V CDR1 and CDR2: MNHNS, SASEGT. The CDR3 is made up of 12 amino acids. CDR3 nucleotide sequence: TGTGCCAGCAGGGTTGGGACCGGGCCCCAGCATTTT. Translated: CASRVGTGPQHF.